The 11 T cell receptor beta chains given below trace back to one sample, sequenced in a study of CD8+ T cells in alopecia areata. cDNA prepared by RNA extraction and subsequent reverse transcription served as the template for sequencing. Measured with immunoSEQ multiplex PCR; TCRdb has only the in-frame clones, and not every one. Of approximately 150,000 clones listed, 75% to 90% are singletons. The sequences come from CD8+ T cells sorted from blood, collected at week 0. Every receptor here comes from a human donor with alopecia areata.

The V gene is TRBV29-1, the J gene TRBJ2-7, with D tentatively TRBD2 (5 bases). The CDR3 has 14 residues. Germline V gene sequence: CDR1 SQVTM, CDR2 ANQGSEA. Between the trimmed V and J ends, which lost 3 bases and 0 bases, there was a span of 12 bases. The CDR3 nucleotides read TGCAGCGTTGACGCCGGGGTGACCTCCTACGAGCAGTACTTC. Residues: CSVDAGVTSYEQYF.

This chain joins TRBV18 and TRBJ2-2; D call uncertain. The germline V gene encodes CDR1 KGHSH and CDR2 LQKENI. CDR3 length equals 13 residues. V lost 2 bases and J lost 2, with 3 bases in between. The CDR3 DNA follows: TGTGCCAGCTCACCAGGAAACACCGGGGAGCTGTTTTTT. Translated: CASSPGNTGELFF.

The chain links TRBV6-6 to TRBJ1-1, with D uncertain. The CDR3 has 15 amino acids. Trimming took off 6 bases at V and 0 bases at J, with 14 bases between the two ends. The V gene's germline CDR1 is MNHNY and CDR2 SVGAGI (reference sequence). The CDR3 is CASRDGPDVNTEAFF. For the CDR3, the DNA is TGTGCCAGCAGGGACGGCCCCGACGTGAACACTGAAGCTTTCTTT.

DNA for the CDR3: TGTGCCAGCAGCTTGGAAGACGAGCAGTACTTC. This sequence encodes CASSLEDEQYF. The chain joins TRBV5-4 to TRBJ2-7; D remains ambiguous. V lost 0 bases, J lost 5 bases, and 3 bases lay in between. Germline V gene sequence: CDR1 SGHNT, CDR2 YYREEE (reference sequence). This CDR3 has 11 residues.

This chain uses TRBV7-2 with TRBJ2-5, with D maybe TRBD2 (6 bases). Germline V gene sequence: CDR1 SGHTA, CDR2 FQGNSA. V shed 0 bases and J shed 3 bases, with 11 bases lying between them. The CDR3 is 15 residues long. DNA for the CDR3: TGTGCCAGCAGCTTAGCGGGACTGTCGGAAGAGACCCAGTACTTC. Translation gives CASSLAGLSEETQYF.

The chain carries TRBV19 and TRBJ2-3; unclear D gene. CDR1 is LNHDA, CDR2 SQIVND, per germline (reference sequence). The CDR3 runs to 12 residues. V lost 10 bases, J lost 2 bases, and 10 bases lay in between. DNA for the CDR3: TGTGCCACCCTGGACCTCACAGATACGCAGTATTTT. It translates to CATLDLTDTQYF. The entire variable domain, with the rest obtained from reference TRBV19 and TRBJ2-3, is as follows: DGGITQSPKYLFRKEGQNVTLSCEQNLNHDAMYWYRQDPGQGLRLIYYSQIVNDFQKGDIAEGYSVSREKKESFPLTVTSAQKNPTAFYLCATLDLTDTQYFGPGTRLTVL.

This sequence joins TRBV11-2 and TRBJ2-7; D possibly matches TRBD1 or TRBD2 (5 bases each). The CDR3 loop spans 13 amino acids. V lost 3 bases and J 3 bases, leaving 9 bases between the germline ends. Germline CDR1 SGHAT, CDR2 FQNNGV. CDR3: CASSFGDGYEQYF. The CDR3 bases are TGTGCCAGCAGCTTCGGGGACGGCTACGAGCAGTACTTC.

The chain uses TRBV7-9 and TRBJ2-5, with 9 nucleotides matching TRBD2. V was clipped by 0 bases and J by 1 base; unmatched bases: 3. The germline V gene encodes CDR1 SEHNR and CDR2 FQNEAQ (reference sequence). The CDR3 length is 16 residues. The CDR3 nucleotides are TGTGCCAGCAGCTTAGCGTTGCGGGGGGGCCAAGAGACCCAGTACTTC. This sequence encodes CASSLALRGGQETQYF. Drawing the rest from reference TRBV7-9 and TRBJ2-5, the complete variable domain is DTGVSQNPRHKITKRGQNVTFRCDPISEHNRLYWYRQTLGQGPEFLTYFQNEAQLEKSRLLSDRFSAERPKGSFSTLEIQRTEQGDSAMYLCASSLALRGGQETQYFGPGTRLLVL.

The genes are TRBV13 and TRBJ2-1; D call uncertain. This CDR3 is built from 16 residues. V was shortened by 1 base and J by 4 bases, with 14 bases between the two germline ends. Germline-derived CDR1 and CDR2 are PRHDT and FYEKMQ (reference sequence). CDR3 protein: CASSLVTAKQYNEQFF. The CDR3 DNA follows: TGTGCCAGCAGCTTAGTGACGGCAAAACAATACAATGAGCAGTTCTTC.

The chain is built from TRBV7-9 and TRBJ2-5; D is unresolved. Trimming left V 3 bases short and J 4 bases short, with 6 bases between. The length of the CDR3 is 12 residues. The germline gives CDR1 SEHNR, CDR2 FQNEAQ (reference sequence). The CDR3 nucleotides are TGTGCCAGCAGCTTTCTAGGAGAGACCCAGTACTTC. This translates into CASSFLGETQYF.

CDR3 nucleotides: TGTGCCAGCAGCCCTCGGGTCAGCGGGGGCTACAATGAGCAGTTCTTC. It yields the protein CASSPRVSGGYNEQFF. V gene TRBV9 combines with J gene TRBJ2-1, with 8 bases fitting TRBD2. The CDR3 runs 16 residues. Per the germline V gene, CDR1 is SGDLS and CDR2 is YYNGEE. V shed 4 bases, J shed 3 bases, and the junction held 9 bases outside the gene matches. Supplemented by reference TRBV9 and TRBJ2-1, the full variable domain reads DSGVTQTPKHLITATGQRVTLRCSPRSGDLSVYWYQQSLDQGLQFLIQYYNGEERAKGNILERFSAQQFPDLHSELNLSSLELGDSALYFCASSPRVSGGYNEQFFGPGTRLTVL.